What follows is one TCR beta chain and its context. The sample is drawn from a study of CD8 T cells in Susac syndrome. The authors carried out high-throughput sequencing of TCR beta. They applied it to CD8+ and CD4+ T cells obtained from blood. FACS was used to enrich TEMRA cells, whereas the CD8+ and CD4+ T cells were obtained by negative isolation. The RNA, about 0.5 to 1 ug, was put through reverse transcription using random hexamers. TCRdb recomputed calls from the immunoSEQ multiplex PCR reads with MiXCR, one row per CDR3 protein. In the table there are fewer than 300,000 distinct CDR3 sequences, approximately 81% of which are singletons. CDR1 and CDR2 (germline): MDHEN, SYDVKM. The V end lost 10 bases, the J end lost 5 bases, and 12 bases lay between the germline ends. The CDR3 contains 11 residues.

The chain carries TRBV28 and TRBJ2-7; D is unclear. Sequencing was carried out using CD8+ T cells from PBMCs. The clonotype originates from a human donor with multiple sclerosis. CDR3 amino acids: CATGWGDEQYF. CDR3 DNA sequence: TGTGCCACCGGGTGGGGTGACGAGCAGTACTTC.